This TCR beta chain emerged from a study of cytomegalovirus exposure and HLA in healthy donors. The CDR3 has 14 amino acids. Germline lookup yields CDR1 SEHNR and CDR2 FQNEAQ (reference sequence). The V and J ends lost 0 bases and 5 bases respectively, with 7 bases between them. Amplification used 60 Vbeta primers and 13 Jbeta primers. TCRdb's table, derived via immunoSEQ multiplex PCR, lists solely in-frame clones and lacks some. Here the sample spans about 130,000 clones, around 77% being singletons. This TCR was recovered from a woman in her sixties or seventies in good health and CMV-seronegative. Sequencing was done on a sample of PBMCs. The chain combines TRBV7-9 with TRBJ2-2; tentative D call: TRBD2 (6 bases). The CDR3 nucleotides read TGTGCCAGCAGCTTAGCTGGGAGGACCGGGGAGCTGTTTTTT. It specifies CASSLAGRTGELFF.